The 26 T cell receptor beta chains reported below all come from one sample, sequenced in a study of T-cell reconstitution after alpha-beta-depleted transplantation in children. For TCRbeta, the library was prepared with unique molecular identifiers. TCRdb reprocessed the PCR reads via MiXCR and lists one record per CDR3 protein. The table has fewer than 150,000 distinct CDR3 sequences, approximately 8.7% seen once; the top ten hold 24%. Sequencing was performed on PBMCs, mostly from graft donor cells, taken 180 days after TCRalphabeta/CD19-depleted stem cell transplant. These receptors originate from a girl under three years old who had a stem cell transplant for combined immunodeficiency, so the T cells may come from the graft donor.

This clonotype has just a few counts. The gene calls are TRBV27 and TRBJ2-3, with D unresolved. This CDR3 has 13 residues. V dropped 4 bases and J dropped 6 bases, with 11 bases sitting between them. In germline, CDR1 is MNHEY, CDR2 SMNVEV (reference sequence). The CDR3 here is CASSYSPPDTQYF. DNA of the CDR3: TGTGCCAGCAGTTATAGTCCGCCGGATACGCAGTATTTT.

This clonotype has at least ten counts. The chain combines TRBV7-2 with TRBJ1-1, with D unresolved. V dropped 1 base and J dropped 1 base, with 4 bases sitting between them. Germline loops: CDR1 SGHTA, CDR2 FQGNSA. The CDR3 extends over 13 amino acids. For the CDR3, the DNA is TGTGCCAGCAGCTTAGTGGGGAACACTGAAGCTTTCTTT. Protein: CASSLVGNTEAFF.

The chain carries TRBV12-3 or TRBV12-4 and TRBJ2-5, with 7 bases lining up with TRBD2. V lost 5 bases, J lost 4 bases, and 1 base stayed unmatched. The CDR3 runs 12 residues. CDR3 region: CASSPSGETQYF. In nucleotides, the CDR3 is TGTGCCAGCAGTCCTAGCGGAGAGACCCAGTACTTC.

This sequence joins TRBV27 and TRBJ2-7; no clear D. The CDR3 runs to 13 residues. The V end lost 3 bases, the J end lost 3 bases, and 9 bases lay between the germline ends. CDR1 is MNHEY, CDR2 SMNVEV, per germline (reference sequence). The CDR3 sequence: CASSLAADYEQYF. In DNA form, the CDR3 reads TGTGCCAGCAGTTTGGCAGCCGACTACGAGCAGTACTTC.

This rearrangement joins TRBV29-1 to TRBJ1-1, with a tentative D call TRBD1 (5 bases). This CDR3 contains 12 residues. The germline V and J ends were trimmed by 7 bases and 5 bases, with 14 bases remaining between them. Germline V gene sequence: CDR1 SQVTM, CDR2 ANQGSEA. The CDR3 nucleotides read TGCAGCGCCGGGGGGTCCCGAACTGAAGCTTTCTTT. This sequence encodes CSAGGSRTEAFF.

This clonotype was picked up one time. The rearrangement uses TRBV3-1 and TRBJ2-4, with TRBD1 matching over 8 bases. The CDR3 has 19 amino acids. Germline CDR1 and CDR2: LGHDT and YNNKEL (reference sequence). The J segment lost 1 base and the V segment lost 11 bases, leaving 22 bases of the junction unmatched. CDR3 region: CACCPGQGKDKEAKNIQYF. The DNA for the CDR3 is TGTGCCTGCTGCCCTGGACAGGGAAAGGATAAAGAGGCCAAAAACATTCAGTACTTC.

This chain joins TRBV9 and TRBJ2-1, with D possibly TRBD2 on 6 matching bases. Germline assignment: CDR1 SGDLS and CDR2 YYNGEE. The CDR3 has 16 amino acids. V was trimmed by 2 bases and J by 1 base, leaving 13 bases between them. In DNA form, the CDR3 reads TGTGCCAGCAGCGTCTCACTCGGGGGTTCCTACAATGAGCAGTTCTTC. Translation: CASSVSLGGSYNEQFF.

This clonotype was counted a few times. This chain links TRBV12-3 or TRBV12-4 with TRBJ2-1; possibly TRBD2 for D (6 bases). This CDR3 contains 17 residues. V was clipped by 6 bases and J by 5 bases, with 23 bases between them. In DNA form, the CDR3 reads TGTGCCAGCAGAAGTCTCCTAGCGATGGGAAAAAACAATGAGCAGTTCTTC. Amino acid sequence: CASRSLLAMGKNNEQFF.

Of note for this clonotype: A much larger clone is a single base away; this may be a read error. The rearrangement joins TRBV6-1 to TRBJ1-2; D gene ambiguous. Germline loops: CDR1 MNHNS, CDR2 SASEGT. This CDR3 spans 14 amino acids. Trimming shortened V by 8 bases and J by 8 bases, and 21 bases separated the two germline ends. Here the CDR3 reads CASGARADGRGYTF. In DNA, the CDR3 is TGTGCCAGCGGTGCACGGGCCGACGGGAGGGGCTACACCTTC.

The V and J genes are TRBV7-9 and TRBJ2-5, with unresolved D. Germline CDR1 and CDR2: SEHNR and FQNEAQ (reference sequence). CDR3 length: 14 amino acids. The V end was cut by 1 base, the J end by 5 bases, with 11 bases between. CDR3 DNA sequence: TGTGCCAGCAGCTTAGGGGGATTGCTCGAGACCCAGTACTTC. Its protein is CASSLGGLLETQYF.

CDR3 region: CSARTDRRGEQFF. Written as DNA, the CDR3 is TGCAGTGCTAGAACGGACCGTCGGGGTGAGCAGTTCTTC. V is TRBV20-1 and J is TRBJ2-1, with D maybe TRBD2 (5 bases). Germline CDR1 and CDR2: DFQATT and SNEGSKA (reference sequence). Trimming removed 2 bases at V and 9 bases at J, with 14 bases between. The CDR3 covers 13 residues.

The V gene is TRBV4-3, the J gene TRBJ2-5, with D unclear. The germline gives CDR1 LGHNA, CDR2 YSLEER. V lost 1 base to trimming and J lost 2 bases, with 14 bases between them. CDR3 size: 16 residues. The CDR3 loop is CASSQAPAGNQETQYF. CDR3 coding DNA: TGCGCCAGCAGCCAAGCCCCGGCAGGCAATCAAGAGACCCAGTACTTC.

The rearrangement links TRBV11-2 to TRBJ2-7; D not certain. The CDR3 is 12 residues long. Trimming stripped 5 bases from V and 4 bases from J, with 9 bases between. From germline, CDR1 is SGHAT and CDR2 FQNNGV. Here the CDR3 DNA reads TGTGCCAGCAGCATCCTCACGTACGAGCAGTACTTC. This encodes CASSILTYEQYF.

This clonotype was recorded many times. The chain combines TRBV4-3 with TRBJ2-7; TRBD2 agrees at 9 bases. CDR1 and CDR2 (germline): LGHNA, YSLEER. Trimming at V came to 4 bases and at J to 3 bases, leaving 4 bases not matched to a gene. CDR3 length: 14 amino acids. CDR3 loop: CASSPGLASYEQYF. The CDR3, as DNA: TGCGCCAGCAGCCCGGGACTAGCAAGCTACGAGCAGTACTTC.

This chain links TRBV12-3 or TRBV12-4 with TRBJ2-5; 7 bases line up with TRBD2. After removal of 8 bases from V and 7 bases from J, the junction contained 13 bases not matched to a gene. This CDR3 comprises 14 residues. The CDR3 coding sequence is TGTGCCAGCCTAGCGGCCAACACGCGGGGGACCCAGTACTTC. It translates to CASLAANTRGTQYF.

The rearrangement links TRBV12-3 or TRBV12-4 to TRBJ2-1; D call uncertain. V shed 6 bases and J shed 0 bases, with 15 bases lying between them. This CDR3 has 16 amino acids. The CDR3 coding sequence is TGTGCCAGCAGCCCCCTCACCGGACCCTCCTACAATGAGCAGTTCTTC. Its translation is CASSPLTGPSYNEQFF.

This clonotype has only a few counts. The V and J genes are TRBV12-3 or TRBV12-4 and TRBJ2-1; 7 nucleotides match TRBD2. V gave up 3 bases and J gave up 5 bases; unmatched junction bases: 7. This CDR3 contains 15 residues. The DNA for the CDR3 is TGTGCCAGCAGTTTGTACGGGGGGATACACAATGAGCAGTTCTTC. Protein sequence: CASSLYGGIHNEQFF.

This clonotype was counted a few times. The CDR3 reads CSVESAGVIINEQFF. The DNA of the CDR3 is TGCAGCGTTGAATCTGCAGGGGTAATTATAAATGAGCAGTTCTTC. This sequence joins TRBV29-1 and TRBJ2-1, with D perhaps TRBD1 (6 bases). Germline V CDR1 and CDR2: SQVTM, ANQGSEA. CDR3 length equals 15 residues. With 2 bases removed from V and 7 bases from J, the gap between germline ends came to 18 bases.

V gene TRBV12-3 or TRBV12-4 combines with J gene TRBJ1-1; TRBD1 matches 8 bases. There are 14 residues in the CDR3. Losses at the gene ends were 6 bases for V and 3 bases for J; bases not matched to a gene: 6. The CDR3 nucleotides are TGTGCCAGCAGGCCGACAGGGGAGTACACTGAAGCTTTCTTT. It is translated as CASRPTGEYTEAFF.

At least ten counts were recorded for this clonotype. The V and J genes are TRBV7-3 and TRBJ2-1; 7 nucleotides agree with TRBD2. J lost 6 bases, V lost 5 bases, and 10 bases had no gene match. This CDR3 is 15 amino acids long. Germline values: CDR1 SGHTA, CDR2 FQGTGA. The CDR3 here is CASSPGGVGLNEQFF. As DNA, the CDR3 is TGTGCCAGCAGCCCGGGGGGAGTCGGACTCAATGAGCAGTTCTTC. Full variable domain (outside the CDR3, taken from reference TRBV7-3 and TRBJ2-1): GAGVSQTPSNKVTEKGKYVELRCDPISGHTALYWYRQSLGQGPEFLIYFQGTGAADDSGLPNDRFFAVRPEGSVSTLKIQRTERGDSAVYLCASSPGGVGLNEQFFGPGTRLTVL.

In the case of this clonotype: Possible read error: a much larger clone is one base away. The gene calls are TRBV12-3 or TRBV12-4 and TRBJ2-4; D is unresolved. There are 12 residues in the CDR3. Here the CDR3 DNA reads TGTGCCAGCAGTTTTAGTGTAAACAGTCAGTACTTC. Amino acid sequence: CASSFSVNSQYF.

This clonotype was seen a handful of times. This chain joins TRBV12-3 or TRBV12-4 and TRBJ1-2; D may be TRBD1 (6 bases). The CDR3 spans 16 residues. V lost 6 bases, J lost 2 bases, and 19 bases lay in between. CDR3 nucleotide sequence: TGTGCCAGCAGAAGATCCGGACAGCCAAACAACTATGGCTACACCTTC. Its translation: CASRRSGQPNNYGYTF.

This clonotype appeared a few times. The CDR3 loop is CATHLSGSPNEQFF. CDR3 DNA sequence: TGTGCCACCCACCTTAGCGGGAGCCCCAATGAGCAGTTCTTC. J is TRBJ2-1 and V is TRBV18; TRBD2 matches at 9 bases. The CDR3 spans 14 residues. Germline V CDR1 and CDR2: KGHSH, LQKENI. Trimming removed 10 bases from V and 6 bases from J; junction bases left unmatched: 10.

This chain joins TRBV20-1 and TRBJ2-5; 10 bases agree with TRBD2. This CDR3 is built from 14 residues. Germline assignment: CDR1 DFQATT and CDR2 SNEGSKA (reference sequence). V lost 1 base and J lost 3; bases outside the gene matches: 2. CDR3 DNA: TGCAGTGCTAGAGGAGGACTAGCGGAAGAGACCCAGTACTTC. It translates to CSARGGLAEETQYF.

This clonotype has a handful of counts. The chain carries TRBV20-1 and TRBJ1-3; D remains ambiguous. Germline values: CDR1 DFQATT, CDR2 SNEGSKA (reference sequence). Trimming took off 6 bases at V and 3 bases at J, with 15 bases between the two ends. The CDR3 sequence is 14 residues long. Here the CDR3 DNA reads TGCAGTGCATTAGATGGCGGGGATGGAAACACCATATATTTT. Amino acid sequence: CSALDGGDGNTIYF.

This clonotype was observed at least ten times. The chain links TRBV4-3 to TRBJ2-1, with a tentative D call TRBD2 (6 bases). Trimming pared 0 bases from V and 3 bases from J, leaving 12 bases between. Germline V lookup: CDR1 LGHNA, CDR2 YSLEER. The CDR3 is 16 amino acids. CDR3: CASSQDVRGSYNEQFF. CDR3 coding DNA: TGCGCCAGCAGCCAAGATGTGCGGGGTAGCTACAATGAGCAGTTCTTC.